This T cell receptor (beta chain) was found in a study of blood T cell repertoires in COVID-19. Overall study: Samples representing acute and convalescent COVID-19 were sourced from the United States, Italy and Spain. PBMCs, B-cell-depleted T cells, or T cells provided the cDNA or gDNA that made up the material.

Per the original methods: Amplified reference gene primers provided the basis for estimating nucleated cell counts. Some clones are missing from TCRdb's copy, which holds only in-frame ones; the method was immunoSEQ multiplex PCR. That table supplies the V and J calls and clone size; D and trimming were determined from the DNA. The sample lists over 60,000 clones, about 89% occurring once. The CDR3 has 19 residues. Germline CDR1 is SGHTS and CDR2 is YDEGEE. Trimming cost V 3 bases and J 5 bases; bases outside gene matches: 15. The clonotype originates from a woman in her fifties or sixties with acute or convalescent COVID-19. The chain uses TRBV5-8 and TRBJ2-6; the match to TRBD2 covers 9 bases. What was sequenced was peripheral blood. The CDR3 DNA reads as TGTGCCAGCAGCTCAGTGCGGCTGCGGGGGGGCCGAAGGGCCAACGTCCTGACTTTC. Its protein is CASSSVRLRGGRRANVLTF. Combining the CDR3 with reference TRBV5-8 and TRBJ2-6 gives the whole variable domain EAGVTQSPTHLIKTRGQQATLRCSPISGHTSVYWYQQALGLGLQFLLWYDEGEERNRGNFPPRFSGRQFPNYSSELNVNALELEDSALYLCASSSVRLRGGRRANVLTFGAGSRLTVL.